This T cell receptor beta chain emerged from a study of blood T cell repertoires in COVID-19. Study in general: There were acute and convalescent COVID-19 samples, and they came from the United States, Italy and Spain. PBMCs, B-cell-depleted T cells, or T cells provided the cDNA or gDNA that made up the material.

The CDR3 totals 12 residues. V was cut by 10 bases and J by 6 bases, with 12 bases left in between. Looked up from germline, CDR1 is WSHSY and CDR2 is SAAADI. Original methodology: Amplification with reference gene primers provided the estimates of nucleated cell counts. TCRdb's copy holds only in-frame clones and misses some; the assay was immunoSEQ multiplex PCR. V and J calls and clone size come straight from that table; D and trimming were deduced from the DNA. The sample records approximately 250,000 clones, approximately 80% being singletons. Sequencing was performed on peripheral blood. This sequence joins TRBV10-2 and TRBJ2-2, with D hard to call. The TCR was taken from a human donor in a cohort sampled during active COVID-19. The DNA of the CDR3 is TGCGCCACAGAGATAGCCGCCGGGGAGCTGTTTTTT. Amino acid sequence: CATEIAAGELFF.